This T cell receptor beta chain is drawn from a study of blood T cell repertoires in COVID-19. On the study more broadly: PBMCs, B-cell-depleted T cells, or T cells were the source of the cDNA or gDNA that made up the material.

V was clipped by 4 bases and J by 9 bases, with 13 bases between them. Germline-derived CDR1 and CDR2 are SNHLY and FYNNEI. This CDR3 has 13 amino acids. As processed by the authors: Amplification from reference gene primers served as the basis for estimated nucleated cell counts. Data came from immunoSEQ multiplex PCR; TCRdb stores just in-frame clones and leaves some out. That table gives V, J and clone size, and the DNA gave D and trimming. The profile shows around 75,000 clones, 85% to 90% of them singletons. Sequenced: peripheral blood. The chain has TRBV2 and TRBJ2-1; D might be TRBD2 (6 bases). The receptor was derived from a human donor in a cohort sampled during active COVID-19. CDR3 amino acids: CASSGLLAGEQFF. The CDR3, as DNA: TGTGCCAGCAGTGGGCTACTAGCTGGTGAGCAGTTCTTC. The full variable domain, completed using reference TRBV2 and TRBJ2-1, is EPEVTQTPSHQVTQMGQEVILRCVPISNHLYFYWYRQILGQKVEFLVSFYNNEISEKSEIFDDQFSVERPDGSNFTLKIRSTKLEDSAMYFCASSGLLAGEQFFGPGTRLTVL.